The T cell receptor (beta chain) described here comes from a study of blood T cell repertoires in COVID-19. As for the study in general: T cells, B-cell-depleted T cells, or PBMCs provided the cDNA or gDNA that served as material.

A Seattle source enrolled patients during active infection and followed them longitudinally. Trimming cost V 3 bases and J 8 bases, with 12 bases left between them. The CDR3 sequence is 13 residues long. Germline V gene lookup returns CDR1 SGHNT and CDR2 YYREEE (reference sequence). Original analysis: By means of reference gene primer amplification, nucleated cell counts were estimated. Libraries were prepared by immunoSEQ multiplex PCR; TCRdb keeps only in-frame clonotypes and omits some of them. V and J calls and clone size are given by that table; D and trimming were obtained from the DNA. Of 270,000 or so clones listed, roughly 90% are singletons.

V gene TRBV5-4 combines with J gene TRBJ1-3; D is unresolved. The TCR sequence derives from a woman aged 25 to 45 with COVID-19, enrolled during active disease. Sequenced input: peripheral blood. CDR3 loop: CASSYDRQDTIYF. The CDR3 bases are TGTGCCAGCAGCTACGATCGTCAGGACACCATATATTTT. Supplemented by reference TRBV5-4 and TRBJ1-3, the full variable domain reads ETGVTQSPTHLIKTRGQQVTLRCSSQSGHNTVSWYQQALGQGPQFIFQYYREEENGRGNFPPRFSGLQFPNYSSELNVNALELDDSALYLCASSYDRQDTIYFGEGSWLTVV.